This record concerns one TCR beta chain sequence. Its specificity is unknown. These data are taken from a study of human versus mouse CDR3 diversity and MHC coevolution. The CDR3 extends over 13 amino acids. With 0 bases removed from V and 2 bases from J, the gap between germline ends came to 5 bases. Germline V gives CDR1 SGHNT, CDR2 YYREEE (reference sequence). Clones were read by immunoSEQ multiplex PCR, and TCRdb kept only the in-frame ones, dropping some. The sample holds tens of thousands of clones; approximately 94% are singletons and the top ten take approximately 17%. Study results and limitations: Human CDR3s averaged more deletions and insertions than mouse CDR3s.

This receptor was taken from a person aged 55 to 75 in good health. The sequencing sample was made of naive CD4+ T cells from blood. Subset defined: CD45RO-negative CD62L-positive naive CD4 T cells. This chain connects TRBV5-4 to TRBJ2-5; perhaps TRBD1 as D (5 bases). The CDR3 spells CASSLGQQETQYF. The CDR3 DNA reads as TGTGCCAGCAGCTTGGGACAGCAAGAGACCCAGTACTTC. Full variable domain (outside the CDR3, taken from reference TRBV5-4 and TRBJ2-5): ETGVTQSPTHLIKTRGQQVTLRCSSQSGHNTVSWYQQALGQGPQFIFQYYREEENGRGNFPPRFSGLQFPNYSSELNVNALELDDSALYLCASSLGQQETQYFGPGTRLLVL.